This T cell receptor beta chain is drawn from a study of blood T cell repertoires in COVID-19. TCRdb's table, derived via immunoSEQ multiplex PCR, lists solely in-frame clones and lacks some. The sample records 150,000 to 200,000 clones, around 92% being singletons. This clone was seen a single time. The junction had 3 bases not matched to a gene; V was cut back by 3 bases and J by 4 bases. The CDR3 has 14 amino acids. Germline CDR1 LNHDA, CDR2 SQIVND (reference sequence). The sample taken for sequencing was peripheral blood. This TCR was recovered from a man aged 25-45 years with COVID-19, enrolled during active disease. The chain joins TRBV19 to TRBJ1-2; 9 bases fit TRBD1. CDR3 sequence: CASSITGGGYGYTF. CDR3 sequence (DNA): TGTGCCAGTAGTATTACAGGGGGCGGCTATGGCTACACCTTC.